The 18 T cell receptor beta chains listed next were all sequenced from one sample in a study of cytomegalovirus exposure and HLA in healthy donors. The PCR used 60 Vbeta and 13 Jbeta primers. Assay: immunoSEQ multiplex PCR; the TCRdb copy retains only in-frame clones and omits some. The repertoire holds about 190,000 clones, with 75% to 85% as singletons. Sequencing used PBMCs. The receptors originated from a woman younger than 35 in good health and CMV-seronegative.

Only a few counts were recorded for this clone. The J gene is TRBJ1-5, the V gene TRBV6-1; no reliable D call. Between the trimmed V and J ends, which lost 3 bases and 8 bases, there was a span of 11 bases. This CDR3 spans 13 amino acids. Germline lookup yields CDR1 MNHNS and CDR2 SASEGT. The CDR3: CASSDDRREPQHF. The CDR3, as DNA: TGTGCCAGCAGTGATGACCGCCGGGAGCCCCAGCATTTT.

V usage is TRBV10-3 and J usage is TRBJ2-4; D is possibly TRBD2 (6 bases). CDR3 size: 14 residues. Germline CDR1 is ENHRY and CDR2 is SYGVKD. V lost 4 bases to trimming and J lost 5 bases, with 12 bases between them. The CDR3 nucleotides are TGTGCCATCAGTGGGGCGGGACTCGAAAACATTCAGTACTTC. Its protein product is CAISGAGLENIQYF.

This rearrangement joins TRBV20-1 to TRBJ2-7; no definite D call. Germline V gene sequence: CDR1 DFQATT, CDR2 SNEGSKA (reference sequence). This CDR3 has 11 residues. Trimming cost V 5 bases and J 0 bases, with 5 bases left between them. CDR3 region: CSAPSSYEQYF. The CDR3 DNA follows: TGCAGTGCTCCTAGCTCCTACGAGCAGTACTTC.

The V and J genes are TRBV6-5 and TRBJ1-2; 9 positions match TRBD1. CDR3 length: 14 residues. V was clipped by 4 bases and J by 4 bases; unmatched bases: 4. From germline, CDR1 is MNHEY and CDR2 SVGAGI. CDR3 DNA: TGTGCCAGCAGTTTGGACAGGGGACCCTATGGCTACACCTTC. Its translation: CASSLDRGPYGYTF.

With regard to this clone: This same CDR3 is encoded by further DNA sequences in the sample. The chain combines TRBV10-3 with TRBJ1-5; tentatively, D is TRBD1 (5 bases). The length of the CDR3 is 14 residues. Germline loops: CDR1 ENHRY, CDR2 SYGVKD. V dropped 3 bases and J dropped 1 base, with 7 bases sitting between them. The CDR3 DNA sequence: TGTGCCATCAGTGAAGGGGTAAGCAATCAGCCCCAGCATTTT. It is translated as CAISEGVSNQPQHF.

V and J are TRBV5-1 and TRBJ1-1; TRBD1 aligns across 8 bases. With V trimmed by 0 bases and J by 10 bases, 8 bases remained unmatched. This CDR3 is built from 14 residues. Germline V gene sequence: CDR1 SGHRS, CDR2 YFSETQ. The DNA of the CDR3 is TGCGCCAGCAGCTTGGGGGGACAGGTGTTGGGAGCTTTCTTT. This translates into CASSLGGQVLGAFF.

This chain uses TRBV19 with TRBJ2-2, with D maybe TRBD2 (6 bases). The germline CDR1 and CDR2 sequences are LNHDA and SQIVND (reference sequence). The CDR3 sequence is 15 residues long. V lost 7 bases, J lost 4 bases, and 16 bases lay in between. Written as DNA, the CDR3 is TGTGCCAGTACCCCGTGGCTAGCGAGCACCGGGGAGCTGTTTTTT. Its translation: CASTPWLASTGELFF.

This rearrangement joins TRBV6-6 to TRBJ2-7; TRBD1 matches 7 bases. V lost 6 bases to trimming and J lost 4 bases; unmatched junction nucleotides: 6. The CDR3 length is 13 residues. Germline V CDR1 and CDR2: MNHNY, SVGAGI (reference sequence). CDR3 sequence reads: CASRRDSGYEQYF. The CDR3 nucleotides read TGTGCCAGCAGACGGGACAGTGGATACGAGCAGTACTTC.

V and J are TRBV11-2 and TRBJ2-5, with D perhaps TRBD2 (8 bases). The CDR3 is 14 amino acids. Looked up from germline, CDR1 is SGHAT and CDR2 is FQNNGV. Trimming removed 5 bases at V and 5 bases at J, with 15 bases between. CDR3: CASSDGRGQETQYF. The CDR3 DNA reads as TGTGCCAGCAGCGACGGGAGGGGGCAGGAGACCCAGTACTTC.

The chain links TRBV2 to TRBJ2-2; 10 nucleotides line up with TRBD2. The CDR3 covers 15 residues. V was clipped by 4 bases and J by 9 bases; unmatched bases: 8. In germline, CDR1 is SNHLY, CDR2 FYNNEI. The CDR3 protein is CASSGLAGVPRELFF. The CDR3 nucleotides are TGTGCCAGCAGTGGGCTAGCGGGAGTTCCGCGGGAGCTGTTTTTT.

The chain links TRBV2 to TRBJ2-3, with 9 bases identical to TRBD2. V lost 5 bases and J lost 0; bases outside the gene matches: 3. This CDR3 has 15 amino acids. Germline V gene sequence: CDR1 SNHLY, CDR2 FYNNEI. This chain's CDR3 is CASSPSGASTDTQYF. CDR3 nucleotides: TGTGCCAGCAGTCCTAGCGGGGCTAGCACAGATACGCAGTATTTT.

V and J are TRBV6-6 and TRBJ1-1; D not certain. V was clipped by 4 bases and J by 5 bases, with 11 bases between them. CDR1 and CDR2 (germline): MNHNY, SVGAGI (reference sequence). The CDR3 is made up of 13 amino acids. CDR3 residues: CASSSHLETEAFF. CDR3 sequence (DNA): TGTGCCAGCAGTTCACACCTAGAGACTGAAGCTTTCTTT.

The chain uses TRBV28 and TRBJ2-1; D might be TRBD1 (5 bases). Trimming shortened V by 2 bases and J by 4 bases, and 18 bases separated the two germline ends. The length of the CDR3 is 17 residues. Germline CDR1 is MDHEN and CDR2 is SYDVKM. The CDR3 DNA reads TGTGCCAGCAGTTTAACAGAAACAGGTGAAGGTTACAATGAGCAGTTCTTC. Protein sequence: CASSLTETGEGYNEQFF.

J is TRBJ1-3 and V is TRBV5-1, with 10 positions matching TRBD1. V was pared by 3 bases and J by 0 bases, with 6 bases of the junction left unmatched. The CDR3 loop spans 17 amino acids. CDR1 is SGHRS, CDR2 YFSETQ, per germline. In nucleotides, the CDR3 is TGCGCCAGCAGCTCGGGACAGGGGAGATTCTCTGGAAACACCATATATTTT. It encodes CASSSGQGRFSGNTIYF.

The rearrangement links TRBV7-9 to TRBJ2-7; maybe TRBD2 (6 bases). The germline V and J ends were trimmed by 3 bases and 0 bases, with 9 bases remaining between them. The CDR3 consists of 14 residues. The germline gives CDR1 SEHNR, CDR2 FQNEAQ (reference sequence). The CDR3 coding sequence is TGTGCCAGCAGCTTGGTGGGGGGCTCCTACGAGCAGTACTTC. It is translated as CASSLVGGSYEQYF.

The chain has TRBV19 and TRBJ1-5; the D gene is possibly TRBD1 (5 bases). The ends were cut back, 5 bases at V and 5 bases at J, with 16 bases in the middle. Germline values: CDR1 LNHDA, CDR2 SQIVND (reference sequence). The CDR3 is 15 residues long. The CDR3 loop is CASSLWGGLYQPQHF. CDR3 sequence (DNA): TGTGCCAGTAGTCTGTGGGGGGGGTTATATCAGCCCCAGCATTTT.

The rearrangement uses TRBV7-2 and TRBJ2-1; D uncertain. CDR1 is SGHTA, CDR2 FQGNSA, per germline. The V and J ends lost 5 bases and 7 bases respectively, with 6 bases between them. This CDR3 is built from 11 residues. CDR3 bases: TGTGCCAGCAGCCGTTCGAATGAGCAGTTCTTC. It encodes CASSRSNEQFF. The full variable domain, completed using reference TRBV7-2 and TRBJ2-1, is GAGVSQSPSNKVTEKGKDVELRCDPISGHTALYWYRQSLGQGLEFLIYFQGNSAPDKSGLPSDRFSAERTGGSVSTLTIQRTQQEDSAVYLCASSRSNEQFFGPGTRLTVL.

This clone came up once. The CDR3: CASGLAGVSNEQFF. CDR3 in DNA: TGTGCCAGCGGCCTAGCGGGAGTTTCCAATGAGCAGTTCTTC. J is TRBJ2-1 and V is TRBV28; 10 bases fit TRBD2. This CDR3 contains 14 residues. Germline CDR1 reads MDHEN; CDR2 reads SYDVKM. After removal of 8 bases from V and 6 bases from J, the junction contained 7 bases not matched to a gene.